Presented here are 29 T cell receptor beta chains from one specimen sequenced in a study of PD-1 blockade in classical Hodgkin lymphoma. As for time point: cycle 4 day 1 (C4D1), after 5 to 7 weeks of nivolumab. Relapse was seen in all patients after autologous stem cell transplantation, and brentuximab vedotin exposure was variable. Method: immunoSEQ multiplex PCR; TCRdb's copy keeps in-frame clones and lacks some. The sample has about 13,000 clones, 80% to 90% seen once. The specimen was peripheral blood mononuclear cells (PBMCs), collected before the fourth cycle of nivolumab. The source is a human donor with classical Hodgkin lymphoma.

The chain recombines TRBV7-9 with TRBJ1-5; no reliable D call. CDR1 SEHNR and CDR2 FQNEAQ come from the germline V gene (reference sequence). CDR3 length: 13 residues. Trimming cost V 3 bases and J 4 bases, with 7 bases left between them. For the CDR3, the DNA is TGTGCCAGCAGCTTTGAAGGGAATCAGCCCCAGCATTTT. Translating gives CASSFEGNQPQHF.

This clone occurred once. Written as DNA, the CDR3 is TGTGCCATCAGCCTTAGCGGGGAAACGCAGTATTTT. It yields the protein CAISLSGETQYF. The chain recombines TRBV10-3 with TRBJ2-3; 8 nucleotides line up with TRBD2. There are 12 residues in the CDR3. CDR1 and CDR2 (germline): ENHRY, SYGVKD. Unmatched junction bases numbered 5, after V lost 6 bases and J lost 9 bases.

This clone came up a few times. J is TRBJ2-7 and V is TRBV5-1; a weak D match, TRBD1 (6 bases). V was shortened by 5 bases and J by 0 bases, with 12 bases between the two germline ends. CDR1 and CDR2 (germline): SGHRS, YFSETQ. This CDR3 spans 14 amino acids. The CDR3 spells CASSEAGASYEQYF. The CDR3 DNA sequence: TGCGCCAGCAGTGAGGCAGGGGCCTCCTACGAGCAGTACTTC.

J is TRBJ2-7 and V is TRBV11-2; the D is unclear. V lost 4 bases, J lost 1 base, and 11 bases lay in between. The CDR3 runs to 14 residues. CDR1 is SGHAT, CDR2 FQNNGV, per germline. CDR3: CASSSVRVSYEQYF. Here the CDR3 DNA reads TGTGCCAGCAGCTCGGTTCGGGTGTCCTACGAGCAGTACTTC.

This clone was counted a few times. This chain connects TRBV19 to TRBJ1-3; the D gene is possibly TRBD1 (5 bases). The germline V gene encodes CDR1 LNHDA and CDR2 SQIVND (reference sequence). Trimming pared 3 bases from V and 0 bases from J, leaving 6 bases between. The CDR3 extends over 14 amino acids. CDR3 amino acids: CASSMGGSGNTIYF. CDR3 nucleotides: TGTGCCAGTAGTATGGGGGGCTCTGGAAACACCATATATTTT.

This chain links TRBV6-1 with TRBJ2-5, with a tentative D call TRBD1 (5 bases). This CDR3 spans 13 amino acids. Germline V CDR1 and CDR2: MNHNS, SASEGT. V was shortened by 6 bases and J by 5 bases, with 13 bases between the two germline ends. The CDR3, as DNA: TGTGCCAGCAGGCCCCCAGGGATCGAGACCCAGTACTTC. Protein product: CASRPPGIETQYF.

The V and J genes are TRBV6-1 and TRBJ2-7; the D is unclear. The CDR3 runs to 14 residues. Looked up from germline, CDR1 is MNHNS and CDR2 is SASEGT. Trimming left V 2 bases short and J 3 bases short, with 11 bases between. CDR3 amino acids: CASSERQDLYEQYF. DNA for the CDR3: TGTGCCAGCAGTGAACGGCAAGATCTCTACGAGCAGTACTTC.

The J gene is TRBJ1-1, the V gene TRBV9, with D possibly matching TRBD1 (6 bases). V lost 0 bases, J lost 1 base, and 10 bases lay in between. Per germline, CDR1 SGDLS and CDR2 YYNGEE. The length of the CDR3 is 15 residues. In nucleotides, the CDR3 is TGTGCCAGCAGCGTAGACCCAGGGGCGAACACTGAAGCTTTCTTT. Its translation: CASSVDPGANTEAFF.

The J gene is TRBJ1-2, the V gene TRBV29-1; a possible D gene is TRBD1 (5 bases). Germline V gene data show CDR1 as SQVTM and CDR2 as ANQGSEA. The CDR3 loop spans 13 amino acids. Trimming took off 7 bases at V and 2 bases at J, with 14 bases between the two ends. The CDR3 DNA reads TGCAGCGCTACAGGCAGGGAGAACTATGGCTACACCTTC. Its protein is CSATGRENYGYTF.

This chain joins TRBV11-2 and TRBJ2-2; D gene uncertain. CDR1 and CDR2 (germline): SGHAT, FQNNGV. Trimming shortened V by 7 bases and J by 4 bases, and 7 bases separated the two germline ends. The CDR3 consists of 12 residues. CDR3 bases: TGTGCCAGCACCTCATTCACCGGGGAGCTGTTTTTT. Translating it yields CASTSFTGELFF.

This chain connects TRBV29-1 to TRBJ2-1; 9 bases match TRBD2. The J segment lost 2 bases and the V segment lost 0 bases, leaving 5 bases of the junction unmatched. The germline V gene has CDR1 SQVTM and CDR2 ANQGSEA. The CDR3 contains 16 residues. CDR3 sequence reads: CSVEEEASGTYNEQFF. CDR3 nucleotide sequence: TGCAGCGTTGAAGAGGAGGCTAGCGGGACCTACAATGAGCAGTTCTTC.

The chain recombines TRBV11-1 with TRBJ2-7, with TRBD1 matching over 9 bases. V dropped 1 base and J dropped 3; count of bases not matched to a gene: 7. The CDR3 loop spans 16 amino acids. CDR1 and CDR2 (germline): SGHAT, FQDESV (reference sequence). This chain's CDR3 is CASSLEPRDRDYEQYF. The DNA for the CDR3 is TGTGCCAGCAGCTTAGAACCTCGGGACAGGGACTACGAGCAGTACTTC.

In this sample, this clone turned up once. The CDR3 bases are TGTGCCAGCTCCCTATCGGGGTATAATTCACCCCTCCACTTT. This sequence encodes CASSLSGYNSPLHF. The chain joins TRBV18 to TRBJ1-6; no definite D call. Trimming cost V 6 bases and J 4 bases, with 10 bases left between them. Germline V gene data show CDR1 as KGHSH and CDR2 as LQKENI. The CDR3 contains 14 residues.

This clone was recorded once. The chain combines TRBV29-1 with TRBJ1-1, with 8 bases aligning to TRBD1. V was pared by 5 bases and J by 0 bases, with 2 bases of the junction left unmatched. Germline CDR1 is SQVTM and CDR2 is ANQGSEA. The CDR3 totals 13 residues. The CDR3: CSVSTGVNTEAFF. The CDR3 coding sequence is TGCAGCGTTTCGACAGGGGTGAACACTGAAGCTTTCTTT.

This clone was detected only once. J is TRBJ2-7 and V is TRBV6-5; 8 bases are shared with TRBD1. CDR1 is MNHEY and CDR2 is SVGAGI in the germline V gene. With 6 bases clipped from V and 0 bases from J, the junction kept 7 bases outside the gene matches. The CDR3 sequence is 15 residues long. CDR3: CASRVDRGSSYEQYF. CDR3 DNA: TGTGCCAGCAGAGTAGACAGGGGCTCCTCCTACGAGCAGTACTTC.

This CDR3 reads CASSLAGSQETQYF. CDR3 coding DNA: TGTGCCAGCAGCTTAGCTGGGTCCCAAGAGACCCAGTACTTC. The chain couples TRBV7-8 to TRBJ2-5; no definite D call. Trimming stripped 0 bases from V and 1 base from J, with 6 bases between. The CDR3 has 14 amino acids. Germline-derived CDR1 and CDR2 are SGHVS and FQNEAQ. The full variable domain, its missing parts supplied by reference TRBV7-8 and TRBJ2-5, is GAGVSQSPRYKVAKRGQDVALRCDPISGHVSLFWYQQALGQGPEFLTYFQNEAQLDKSGLPSDRFFAERPEGSVSTLKIQRTQQEDSAVYLCASSLAGSQETQYFGPGTRLLVL.

V usage is TRBV9 and J usage is TRBJ2-1; D not resolved. The V gene's germline CDR1 is SGDLS and CDR2 YYNGEE. This CDR3 is built from 17 residues. Trimming pared 3 bases from V and 5 bases from J, leaving 21 bases between. The CDR3 here is CASSEQGSAPWDNEQFF. The CDR3 DNA follows: TGTGCCAGCAGCGAGCAAGGGTCGGCGCCGTGGGACAATGAGCAGTTCTTC.

The genes are TRBV27 and TRBJ2-2; D is unclear. This CDR3 has 12 amino acids. V was trimmed by 8 bases and J by 3 bases, leaving 7 bases between them. Germline V gene data show CDR1 as MNHEY and CDR2 as SMNVEV (reference sequence). The CDR3 sequence is CASGTYTGELFF. DNA of the CDR3: TGTGCCAGCGGAACTTACACCGGGGAGCTGTTTTTT.

The genes are TRBV9 and TRBJ2-5; D is possibly TRBD1 (5 bases). Germline CDR1 SGDLS, CDR2 YYNGEE. This CDR3 is 15 amino acids long. The V end lost 0 bases, the J end lost 3 bases, and 12 bases lay between the germline ends. CDR3 DNA: TGTGCCAGCAGCGTAGGACAGAGAAGAGAAGAGACCCAGTACTTC. Amino acids: CASSVGQRREETQYF.

The rearrangement uses TRBV25-1 and TRBJ2-7, with a weak D call TRBD1 (6 bases). Germline-derived CDR1 and CDR2 are MGHDK and SYGVNS. The CDR3 contains 14 residues. Trimming took 4 bases from V and 3 from J, leaving 13 bases between them. In DNA form, the CDR3 reads TGTGCCAGCAGTGCCAGAGGGACACGCTACGAGCAGTACTTC. It translates to CASSARGTRYEQYF.

The chain employs TRBV6-6 and TRBJ2-3; the D gene is possibly TRBD2 (5 bases). CDR3 length: 15 amino acids. The germline gives CDR1 MNHNY, CDR2 SVGAGI (reference sequence). V was shortened by 6 bases and J by 0 bases, with 13 bases between the two germline ends. The CDR3 DNA follows: TGTGCCAGCAGCCAGGTTGGCGGGAGCACAGATACGCAGTATTTT. Its translation: CASSQVGGSTDTQYF.

The rearrangement joins TRBV7-2 to TRBJ2-1, with a weak D call TRBD1 (6 bases). The germline V and J ends were trimmed by 5 bases and 5 bases, with 10 bases remaining between them. Per the germline V gene, CDR1 is SGHTA and CDR2 is FQGNSA. The CDR3 loop spans 13 amino acids. The CDR3 loop reads CASSPRGNNEQFF. CDR3 DNA: TGTGCCAGCAGCCCTAGGGGGAACAATGAGCAGTTCTTC.

The chain couples TRBV28 to TRBJ2-7, with 12 bases lining up with TRBD1. Germline V gene sequence: CDR1 MDHEN, CDR2 SYDVKM. The CDR3 consists of 15 residues. V lost 5 bases and J lost 4; bases outside the gene matches: 6. CDR3 region: CASSAPGQGAYEQYF. DNA for the CDR3: TGTGCCAGCAGTGCGCCGGGACAGGGGGCTTACGAGCAGTACTTC.

The chain uses TRBV4-3 and TRBJ2-2; 10 bases agree with TRBD2. The germline gives CDR1 LGHNA, CDR2 YSLEER. This CDR3 contains 16 residues. J was trimmed by 3 bases and V by 2 bases; bases with no gene match: 3. CDR3 coding DNA: TGCGCCAGCAGCCAACTAGCGGGGGCTCACACCGGGGAGCTGTTTTTT. Translated, it gives CASSQLAGAHTGELFF.

The genes are TRBV4-1 and TRBJ1-2; D is ambiguous. Between the trimmed V and J ends, which lost 1 base and 2 bases, there was a span of 5 bases. Germline loops: CDR1 MGHRA, CDR2 YSYEKL. The CDR3 has 13 residues. Here the CDR3 reads CASSQGVNYGYTF. The CDR3 DNA sequence: TGCGCCAGCAGCCAAGGAGTCAACTATGGCTACACCTTC.

The chain joins TRBV11-2 to TRBJ1-2; perhaps TRBD1 as D (6 bases). From germline, CDR1 is SGHAT and CDR2 FQNNGV. The CDR3 runs 15 residues. With 5 bases removed from V and 0 bases from J, the gap between germline ends came to 13 bases. The chain's CDR3 is CASSHHRESNYGYTF. For the CDR3, the DNA is TGTGCCAGCAGCCACCACAGGGAATCTAACTATGGCTACACCTTC.

The V call is TRBV30, the J call TRBJ1-2; a weak D match, TRBD1 (6 bases). The CDR3 is 12 residues long. V gave up 0 bases and J gave up 10 bases, with 12 bases separating them. The germline V gene encodes CDR1 GTSNPN and CDR2 SVGIG (reference sequence). The CDR3 loop is CAWSVYRADYTF. The CDR3 nucleotides are TGTGCCTGGAGTGTATACAGGGCCGACTACACCTTC.

This clone appeared a few times. V and J are TRBV7-3 and TRBJ2-1; D perhaps matches TRBD1 (5 bases). V lost 2 bases and J lost 0, with 14 bases in between. Per germline, CDR1 SGHTA and CDR2 FQGTGA. The length of the CDR3 is 17 residues. CDR3: CASSLRAGFGSYNEQFF. DNA of the CDR3: TGTGCCAGCAGCTTACGCGCAGGGTTCGGCTCCTACAATGAGCAGTTCTTC.

Written as DNA, the CDR3 is TGTGCCGGCACAATAGGTCTAGCGGGGTACTACGAGCAGTACTTC. Translated, it gives CAGTIGLAGYYEQYF. The chain is built from TRBV7-2 and TRBJ2-7; 9 bases are a match to TRBD2. The CDR3 consists of 15 residues. Germline loops: CDR1 SGHTA, CDR2 FQGNSA. The junction had 14 bases not matched to a gene; V was cut back by 11 bases and J by 3 bases.